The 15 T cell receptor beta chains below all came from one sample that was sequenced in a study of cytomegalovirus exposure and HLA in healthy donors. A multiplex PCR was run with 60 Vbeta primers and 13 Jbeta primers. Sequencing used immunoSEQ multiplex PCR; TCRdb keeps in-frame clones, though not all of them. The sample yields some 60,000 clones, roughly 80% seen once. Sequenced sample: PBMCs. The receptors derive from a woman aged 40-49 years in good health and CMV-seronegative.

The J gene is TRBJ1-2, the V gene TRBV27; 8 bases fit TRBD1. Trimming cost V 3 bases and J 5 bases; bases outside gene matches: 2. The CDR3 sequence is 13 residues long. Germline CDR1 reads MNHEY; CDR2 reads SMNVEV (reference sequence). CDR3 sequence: CASSFGQGYGYTF. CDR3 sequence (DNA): TGTGCCAGCAGTTTCGGACAGGGATATGGCTACACCTTC.

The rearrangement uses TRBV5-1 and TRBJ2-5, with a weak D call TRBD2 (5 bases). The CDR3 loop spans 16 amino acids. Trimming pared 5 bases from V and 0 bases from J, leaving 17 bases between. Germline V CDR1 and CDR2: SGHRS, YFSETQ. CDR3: CASRMFISGNQETQYF. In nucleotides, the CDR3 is TGCGCCAGCAGAATGTTCATCAGCGGAAACCAAGAGACCCAGTACTTC.

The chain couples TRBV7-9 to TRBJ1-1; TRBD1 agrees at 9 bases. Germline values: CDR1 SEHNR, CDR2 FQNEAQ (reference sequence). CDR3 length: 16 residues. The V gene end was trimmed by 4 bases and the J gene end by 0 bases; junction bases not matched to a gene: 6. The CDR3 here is CASSSGRDRVNTEAFF. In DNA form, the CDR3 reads TGTGCCAGCAGCTCCGGGAGGGACAGGGTGAACACTGAAGCTTTCTTT.

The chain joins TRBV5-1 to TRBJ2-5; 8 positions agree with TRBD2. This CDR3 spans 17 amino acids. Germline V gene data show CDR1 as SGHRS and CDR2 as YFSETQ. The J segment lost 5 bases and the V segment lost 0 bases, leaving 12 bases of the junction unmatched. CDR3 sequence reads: CASSLGSTGGPGETQYF. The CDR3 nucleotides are TGCGCCAGCAGCTTGGGCTCTACGGGAGGGCCGGGGGAGACCCAGTACTTC.

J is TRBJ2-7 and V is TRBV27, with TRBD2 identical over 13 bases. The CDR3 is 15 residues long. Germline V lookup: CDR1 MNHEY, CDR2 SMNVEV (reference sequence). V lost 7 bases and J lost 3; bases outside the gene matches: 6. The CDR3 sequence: CASTAGLAGLYEQYF. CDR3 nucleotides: TGTGCCAGCACCGCGGGACTAGCGGGACTCTACGAGCAGTACTTC.

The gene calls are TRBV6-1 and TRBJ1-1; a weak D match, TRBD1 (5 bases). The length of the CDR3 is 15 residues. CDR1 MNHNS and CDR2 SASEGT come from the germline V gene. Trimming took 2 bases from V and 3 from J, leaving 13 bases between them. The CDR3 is CASSETVAGYTEAFF. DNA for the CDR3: TGTGCCAGCAGTGAAACCGTTGCAGGGTACACTGAAGCTTTCTTT.

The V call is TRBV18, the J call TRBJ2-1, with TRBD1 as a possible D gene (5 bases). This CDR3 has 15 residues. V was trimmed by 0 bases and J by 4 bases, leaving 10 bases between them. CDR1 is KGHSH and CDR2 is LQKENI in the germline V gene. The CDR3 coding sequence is TGTGCCAGCTCACCACCGACAGACCCGTACAATGAGCAGTTCTTC. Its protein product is CASSPPTDPYNEQFF. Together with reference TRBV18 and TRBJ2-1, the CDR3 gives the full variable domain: NAGVMQNPRHLVRRRGQEARLRCSPMKGHSHVYWYRQLPEEGLKFMVYLQKENIIDESGMPKERFSAEFPKEGPSILRIQQVVRGDSAAYFCASSPPTDPYNEQFFGPGTRLTVL.

Here the CDR3 DNA reads TGCGCCAGCAGCTTGGGCGCGCTCAGGCATAACACCGGGGAGCTGTTTTTT. This gives the protein CASSLGALRHNTGELFF. The chain couples TRBV5-1 to TRBJ2-2; D unclear. CDR1 and CDR2 from the germline V gene are SGHRS and YFSETQ. Between the trimmed V and J ends, which lost 0 bases and 2 bases, there was a span of 14 bases. The CDR3 runs to 17 residues. The full variable domain, in which reference TRBV5-1 and TRBJ2-2 provide the parts outside the CDR3, is KAGVTQTPRYLIKTRGQQVTLSCSPISGHRSVSWYQQTPGQGLQFLFEYFSETQRNKGNFPGRFSGRQFSNSRSEMNVSTLELGDSALYLCASSLGALRHNTGELFFGEGSRLTVL.

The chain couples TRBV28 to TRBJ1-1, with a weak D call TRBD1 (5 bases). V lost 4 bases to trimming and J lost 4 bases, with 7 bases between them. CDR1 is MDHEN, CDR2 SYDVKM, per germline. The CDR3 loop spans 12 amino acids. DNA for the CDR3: TGTGCCAGCAGTTCCGGGGGCACTGAAGCTTTCTTT. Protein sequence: CASSSGGTEAFF. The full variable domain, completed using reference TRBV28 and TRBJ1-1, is DVKVTQSSRYLVKRTGEKVFLECVQDMDHENMFWYRQDPGLGLRLIYFSYDVKMKEKGDIPEGYSVSREKKERFSLILESASTNQTSMYLCASSSGGTEAFFGQGTRLTVV.

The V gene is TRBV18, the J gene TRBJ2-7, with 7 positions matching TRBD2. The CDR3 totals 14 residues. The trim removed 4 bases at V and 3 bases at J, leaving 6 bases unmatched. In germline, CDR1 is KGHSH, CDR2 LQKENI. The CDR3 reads CASSRLTSFYEQYF. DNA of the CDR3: TGTGCCAGCTCACGTCTGACTAGCTTCTACGAGCAGTACTTC.

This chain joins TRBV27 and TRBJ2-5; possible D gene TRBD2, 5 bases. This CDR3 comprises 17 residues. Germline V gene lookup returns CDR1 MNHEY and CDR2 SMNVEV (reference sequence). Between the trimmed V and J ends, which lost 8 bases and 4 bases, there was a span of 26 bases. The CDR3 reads CASPRTPSEGSPETQYF. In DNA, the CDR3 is TGTGCCAGCCCCCGGACCCCCTCTGAGGGTTCACCAGAGACCCAGTACTTC.

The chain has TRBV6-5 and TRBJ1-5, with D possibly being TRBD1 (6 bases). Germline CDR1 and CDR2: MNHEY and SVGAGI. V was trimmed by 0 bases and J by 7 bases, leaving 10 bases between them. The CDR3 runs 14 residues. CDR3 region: CASSYSGAMQPQHF. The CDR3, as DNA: TGTGCCAGCAGTTACTCGGGGGCAATGCAGCCCCAGCATTTT.

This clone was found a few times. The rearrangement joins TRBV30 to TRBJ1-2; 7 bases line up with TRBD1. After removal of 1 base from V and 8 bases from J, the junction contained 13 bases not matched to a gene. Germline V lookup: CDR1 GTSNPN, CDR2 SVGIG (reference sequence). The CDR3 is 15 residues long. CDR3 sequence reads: CAWSETGRLSVGYTF. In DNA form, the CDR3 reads TGTGCCTGGAGTGAGACAGGGAGACTCTCTGTCGGCTACACCTTC.

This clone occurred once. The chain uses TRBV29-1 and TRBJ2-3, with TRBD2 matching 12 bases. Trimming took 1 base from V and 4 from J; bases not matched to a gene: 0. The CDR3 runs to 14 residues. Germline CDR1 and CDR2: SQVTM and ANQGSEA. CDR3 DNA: TGCAGCGTTGAAGGACTAGCGGGAGCAGATACGCAGTATTTT. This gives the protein CSVEGLAGADTQYF.

CDR3 region: CASSESGTGSEKLFF. The CDR3 DNA sequence: TGTGCCAGCAGTGAATCCGGGACAGGGAGTGAAAAACTGTTTTTT. The J gene is TRBJ1-4, the V gene TRBV25-1; 9 nucleotides agree with TRBD1. Germline V gene sequence: CDR1 MGHDK, CDR2 SYGVNS. The CDR3 sequence is 15 residues long. The trim removed 1 base at V and 7 bases at J, leaving 4 bases unmatched.